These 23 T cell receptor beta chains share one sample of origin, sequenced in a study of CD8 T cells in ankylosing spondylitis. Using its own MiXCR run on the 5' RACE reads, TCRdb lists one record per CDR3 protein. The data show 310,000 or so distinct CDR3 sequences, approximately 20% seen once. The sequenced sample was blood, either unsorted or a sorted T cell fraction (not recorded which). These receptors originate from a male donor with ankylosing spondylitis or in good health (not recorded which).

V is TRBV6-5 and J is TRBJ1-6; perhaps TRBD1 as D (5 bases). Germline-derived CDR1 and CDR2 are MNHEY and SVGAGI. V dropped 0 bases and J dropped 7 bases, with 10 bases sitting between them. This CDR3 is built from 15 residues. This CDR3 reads CASSYSGRVNSPLHF. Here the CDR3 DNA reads TGTGCCAGCAGTTACTCCGGCAGGGTAAATTCACCCCTCCACTTT.

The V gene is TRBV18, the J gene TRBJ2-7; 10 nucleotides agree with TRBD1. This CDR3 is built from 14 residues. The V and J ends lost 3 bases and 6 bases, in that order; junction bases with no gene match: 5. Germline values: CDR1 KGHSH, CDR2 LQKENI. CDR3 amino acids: CASSPRDRGSEQYV. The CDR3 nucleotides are TGTGCCAGCTCACCCCGGGACAGGGGTTCCGAGCAGTACGTC.

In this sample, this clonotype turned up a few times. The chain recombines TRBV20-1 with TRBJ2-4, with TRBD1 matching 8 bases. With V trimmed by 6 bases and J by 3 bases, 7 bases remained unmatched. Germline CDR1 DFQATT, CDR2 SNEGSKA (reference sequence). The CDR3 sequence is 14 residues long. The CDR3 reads CSALLTGDKNIQYF. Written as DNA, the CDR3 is TGCAGTGCCCTACTGACAGGGGACAAAAACATTCAGTACTTC.

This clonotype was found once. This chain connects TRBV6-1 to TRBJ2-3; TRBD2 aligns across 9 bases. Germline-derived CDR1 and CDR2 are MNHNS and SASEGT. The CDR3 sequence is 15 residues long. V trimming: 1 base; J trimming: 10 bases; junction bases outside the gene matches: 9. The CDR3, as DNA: TGTGCCAGCAGTGAAGGAAGCGGGGGGCAGGATGCGCAGTATTTT. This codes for CASSEGSGGQDAQYF.

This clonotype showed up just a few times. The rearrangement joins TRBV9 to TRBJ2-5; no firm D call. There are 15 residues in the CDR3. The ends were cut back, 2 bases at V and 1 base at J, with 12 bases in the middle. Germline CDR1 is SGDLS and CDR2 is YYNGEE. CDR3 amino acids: CASSVCRTFQETQYF. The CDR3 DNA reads TGTGCCAGCAGCGTTTGTAGAACCTTCCAAGAGACCCAGTACTTC. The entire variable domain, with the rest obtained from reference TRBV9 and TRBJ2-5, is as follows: DSGVTQTPKHLITATGQRVTLRCSPRSGDLSVYWYQQSLDQGLQFLIQYYNGEERAKGNILERFSAQQFPDLHSELNLSSLELGDSALYFCASSVCRTFQETQYFGPGTRLLVL.

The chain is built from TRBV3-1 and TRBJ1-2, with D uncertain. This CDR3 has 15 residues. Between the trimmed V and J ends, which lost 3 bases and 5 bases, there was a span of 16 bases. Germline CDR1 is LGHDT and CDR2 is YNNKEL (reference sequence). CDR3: CASSHGEGKQYGYTF. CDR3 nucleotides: TGTGCCAGCAGCCACGGGGAAGGGAAGCAATATGGCTACACCTTC.

CDR3 DNA sequence: TGCAGTGCTAGGACCGGGACTAGCGTCCCTGAGCAGTTCTTC. This sequence encodes CSARTGTSVPEQFF. V is TRBV20-1 and J is TRBJ2-1, with TRBD2 matching over 10 bases. From germline, CDR1 is DFQATT and CDR2 SNEGSKA (reference sequence). This CDR3 region has 14 residues. Trimming at V came to 3 bases and at J to 9 bases, leaving 8 bases not matched to a gene.

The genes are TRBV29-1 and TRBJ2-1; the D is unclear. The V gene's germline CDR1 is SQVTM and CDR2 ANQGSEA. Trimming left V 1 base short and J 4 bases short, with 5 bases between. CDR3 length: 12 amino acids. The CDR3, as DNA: TGCAGCGTTGAAGCAAATTACAATGAGCAGTTCTTC. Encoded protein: CSVEANYNEQFF.

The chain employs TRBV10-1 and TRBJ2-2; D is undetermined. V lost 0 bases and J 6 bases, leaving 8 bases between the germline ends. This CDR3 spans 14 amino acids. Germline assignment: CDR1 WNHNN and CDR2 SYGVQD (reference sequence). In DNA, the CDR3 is TGCGCCAGCAGTGAGTCGGCATATTCCGGGGAGCTGTTTTTT. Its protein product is CASSESAYSGELFF.

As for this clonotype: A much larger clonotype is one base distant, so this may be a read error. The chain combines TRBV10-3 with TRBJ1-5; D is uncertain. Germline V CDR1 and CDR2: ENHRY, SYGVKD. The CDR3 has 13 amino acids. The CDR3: CVISETGVQPQHF. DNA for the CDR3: TGTGTCATCAGTGAGACCGGGGTGCAGCCCCAGCATTTT.

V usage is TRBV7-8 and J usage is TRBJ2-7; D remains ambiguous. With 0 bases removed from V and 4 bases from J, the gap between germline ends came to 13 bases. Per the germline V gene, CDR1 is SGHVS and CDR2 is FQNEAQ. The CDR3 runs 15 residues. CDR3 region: CASSLARSGWYEQYV. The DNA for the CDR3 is TGTGCCAGCAGCTTAGCGCGGTCCGGTTGGTACGAGCAGTACGTC.

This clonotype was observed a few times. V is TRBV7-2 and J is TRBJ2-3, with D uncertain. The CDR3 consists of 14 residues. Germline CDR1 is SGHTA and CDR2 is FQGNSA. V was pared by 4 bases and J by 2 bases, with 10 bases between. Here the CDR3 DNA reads TGTGCCAGCAGCTACTACCTCTACACAGATACGCAGTATTTT. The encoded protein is CASSYYLYTDTQYF.

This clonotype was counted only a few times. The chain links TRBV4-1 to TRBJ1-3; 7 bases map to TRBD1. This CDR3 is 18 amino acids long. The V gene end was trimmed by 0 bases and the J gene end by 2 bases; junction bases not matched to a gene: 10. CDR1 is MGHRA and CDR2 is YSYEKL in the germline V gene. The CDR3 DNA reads TGCGCCAGCAGCCAAGACCAGGGGGGCGCGAGGGCTGGAAACACCATATATTTT. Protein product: CASSQDQGGARAGNTIYF.

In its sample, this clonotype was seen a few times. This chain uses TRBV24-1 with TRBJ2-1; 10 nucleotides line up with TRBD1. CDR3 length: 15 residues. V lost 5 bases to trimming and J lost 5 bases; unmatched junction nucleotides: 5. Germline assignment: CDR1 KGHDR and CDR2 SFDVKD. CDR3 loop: CATSVRDRGHNEQFF. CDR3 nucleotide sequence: TGTGCCACCAGTGTCCGGGACAGGGGACACAATGAGCAGTTCTTC.

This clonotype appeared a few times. The DNA of the CDR3 is TGTGCCAGCAGCTTAAACCTAGGGTTTAACAATGAGCAGTTCTTC. This gives the protein CASSLNLGFNNEQFF. The chain recombines TRBV7-2 with TRBJ2-1; D ambiguous. V lost 2 bases to trimming and J lost 5 bases, with 13 bases between them. This CDR3 contains 15 residues. Germline CDR1 is SGHTA and CDR2 is FQGNSA.

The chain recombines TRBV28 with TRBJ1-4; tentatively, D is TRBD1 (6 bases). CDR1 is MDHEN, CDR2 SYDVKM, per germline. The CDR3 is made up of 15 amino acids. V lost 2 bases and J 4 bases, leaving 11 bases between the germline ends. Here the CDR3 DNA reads TGTGCCAGCAGTTTAAGACAGGTCCTTAATGAAAAACTGTTTTTT. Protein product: CASSLRQVLNEKLFF.

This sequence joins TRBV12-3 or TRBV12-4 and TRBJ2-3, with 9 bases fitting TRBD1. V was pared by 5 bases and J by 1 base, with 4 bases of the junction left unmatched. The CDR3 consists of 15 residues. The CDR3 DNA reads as TGTGCCAGCAGTAAACAGGGGGCCGGCACAGATACGCAGTATTTT. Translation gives CASSKQGAGTDTQYF.

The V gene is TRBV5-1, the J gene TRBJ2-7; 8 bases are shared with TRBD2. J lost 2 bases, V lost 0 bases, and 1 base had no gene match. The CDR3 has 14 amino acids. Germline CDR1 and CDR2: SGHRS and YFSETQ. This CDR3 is CASSLDSGAYEQYV. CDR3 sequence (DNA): TGCGCCAGCAGCTTGGATAGCGGGGCCTACGAGCAGTACGTC.

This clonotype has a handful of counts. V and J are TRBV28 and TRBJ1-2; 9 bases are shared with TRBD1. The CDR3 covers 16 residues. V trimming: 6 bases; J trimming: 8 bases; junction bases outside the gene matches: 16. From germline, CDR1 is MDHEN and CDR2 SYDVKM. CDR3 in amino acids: CASSTGTGLIWRGYTF. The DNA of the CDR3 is TGTGCCAGCAGCACCGGGACAGGGCTTATCTGGAGGGGCTACACCTTC.

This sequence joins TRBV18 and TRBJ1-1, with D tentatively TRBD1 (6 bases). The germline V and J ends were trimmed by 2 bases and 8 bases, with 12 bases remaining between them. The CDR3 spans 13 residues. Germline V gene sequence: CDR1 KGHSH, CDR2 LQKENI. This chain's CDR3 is CASSPVQGSEAFF. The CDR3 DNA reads TGTGCCAGCTCACCAGTTCAGGGGTCAGAAGCTTTCTTT.

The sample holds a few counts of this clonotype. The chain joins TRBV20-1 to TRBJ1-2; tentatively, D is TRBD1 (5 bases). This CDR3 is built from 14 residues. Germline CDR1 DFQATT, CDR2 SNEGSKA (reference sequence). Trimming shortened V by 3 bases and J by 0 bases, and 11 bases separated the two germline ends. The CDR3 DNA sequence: TGCAGTGCTAGGGTAGGGGACCCTAACTATGGCTACACCTTC. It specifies CSARVGDPNYGYTF.

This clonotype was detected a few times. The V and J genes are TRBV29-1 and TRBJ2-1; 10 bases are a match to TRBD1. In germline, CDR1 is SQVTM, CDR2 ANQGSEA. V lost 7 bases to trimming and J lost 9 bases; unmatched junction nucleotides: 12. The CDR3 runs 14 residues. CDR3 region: CSARRDRGLSEQFF. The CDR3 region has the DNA TGCAGCGCCCGGCGGGACAGGGGATTAAGTGAGCAGTTCTTC.

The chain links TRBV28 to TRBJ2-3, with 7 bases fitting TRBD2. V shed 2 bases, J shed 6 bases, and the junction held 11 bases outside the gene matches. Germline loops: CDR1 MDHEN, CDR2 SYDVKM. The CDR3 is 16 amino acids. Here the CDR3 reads CASSLPRGGVGDTQYF. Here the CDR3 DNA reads TGTGCCAGCAGTTTACCAAGGGGAGGGGTCGGGGATACGCAGTATTTT.